Sequencing of this TCR beta chain was carried out in a study of T cell changes during pregnancy in multiple sclerosis. The assay was immunoSEQ multiplex PCR, and TCRdb's table has in-frame clones only and misses some. The repertoire includes about 72,000 clones, about nine tenths of them detected once, and less than 0.85% sits in the top ten. Germline V gene sequence: CDR1 MNHEY, CDR2 SMNVEV (reference sequence). This CDR3 region has 13 residues. V was clipped by 7 bases and J by 4 bases, with 13 bases between them. The genes are TRBV27 and TRBJ1-1; D is perhaps TRBD1 (6 bases). The clonotype was recovered from a female donor in good health, enrolled as a control in a pregnancy study. The sequences come from peripheral blood, collected in the third trimester of pregnancy. The CDR3 region is CASTRGGSTEAFF. The CDR3 DNA sequence: TGTGCCAGCACTAGGGGGGGCAGCACTGAAGCTTTCTTT.